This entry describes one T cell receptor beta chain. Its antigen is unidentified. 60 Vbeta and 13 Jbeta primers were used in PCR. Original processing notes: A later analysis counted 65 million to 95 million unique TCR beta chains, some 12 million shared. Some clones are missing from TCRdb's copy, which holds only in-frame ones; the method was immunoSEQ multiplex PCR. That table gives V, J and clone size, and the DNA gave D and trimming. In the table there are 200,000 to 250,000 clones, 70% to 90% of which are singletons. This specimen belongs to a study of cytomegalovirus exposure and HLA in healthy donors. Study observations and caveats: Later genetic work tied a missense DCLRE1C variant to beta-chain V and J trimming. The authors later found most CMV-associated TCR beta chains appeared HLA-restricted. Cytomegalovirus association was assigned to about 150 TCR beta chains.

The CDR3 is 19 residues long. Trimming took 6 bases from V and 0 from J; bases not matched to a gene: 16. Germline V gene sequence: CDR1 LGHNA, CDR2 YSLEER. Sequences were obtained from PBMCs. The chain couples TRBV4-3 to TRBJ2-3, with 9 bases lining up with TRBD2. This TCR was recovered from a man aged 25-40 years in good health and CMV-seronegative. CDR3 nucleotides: TGCGCCAGCAGACGCGGGCGGGGGGGGGCTCAATCTAGCACAGATACGCAGTATTTT. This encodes CASRRGRGGAQSSTDTQYF.